This passage covers 6 T cell receptor beta chains from one sample sequenced in a study of T cells in Graves' hyperthyroidism and ophthalmopathy. TCR beta CDR3 sequences were amplified from RNA transcripts. A set of HTBI primers served as the primers for a first-round RT-PCR of the TCR CDR3. TCRdb reprocessed the multiplex PCR reads with MiXCR, giving one entry per CDR3 protein. The profile shows 350,000 or so distinct CDR3 sequences, around a sixth of them singletons. Sequencing input: blood. The receptor set was obtained from a woman aged 35 to 49 with Graves' ophthalmopathy.

This clonotype was seen at least ten times. V usage is TRBV30 and J usage is TRBJ2-7; the match to TRBD2 covers 7 bases. Looked up from germline, CDR1 is GTSNPN and CDR2 is SVGIG (reference sequence). Trimming took 0 bases from V and 5 from J; bases not matched to a gene: 7. The CDR3 is made up of 14 amino acids. The CDR3 nucleotides are TGTGCCTGGAGTGTCGGCGGGAGCCTCGACGAGCAGTACTTC. Translated, it gives CAWSVGGSLDEQYF.

This clonotype was seen ten or more times. The DNA of the CDR3 is TGTGCCAGCAGCCGGGACCGAAGGACCGGGGAGCTGTTTTTT. Protein sequence: CASSRDRRTGELFF. The V and J genes are TRBV7-3 and TRBJ2-2; D may be TRBD1 or TRBD2 (5 bases each). Germline CDR1 SGHTA, CDR2 FQGTGA. V was pared by 5 bases and J by 5 bases, with 12 bases between. The CDR3 length is 14 residues. Using reference TRBV7-3 and TRBJ2-2 for the parts outside the CDR3, the full variable domain is GAGVSQTPSNKVTEKGKYVELRCDPISGHTALYWYRQSLGQGPEFLIYFQGTGAADDSGLPNDRFFAVRPEGSVSTLKIQRTERGDSAVYLCASSRDRRTGELFFGEGSRLTVL.

The genes are TRBV7-9 and TRBJ2-7, with a possible D match to TRBD2 (6 bases). Germline V gives CDR1 SEHNR, CDR2 FQNEAQ (reference sequence). This CDR3 contains 15 residues. V shed 5 bases and J shed 2 bases, with 16 bases lying between them. CDR3 loop: CASSLSGSGPYEQYF. The CDR3 DNA reads as TGTGCCAGCAGCCTGTCCGGGAGTGGGCCCTACGAGCAGTACTTC.

This clonotype was seen many times. The chain couples TRBV7-8 to TRBJ2-7; 14 bases align to TRBD2. CDR1 is SGHVS and CDR2 is FQNEAQ in the germline V gene. The CDR3 contains 17 residues. The trim removed 0 bases at V and 5 bases at J, leaving 6 bases unmatched. Here the CDR3 reads CASSLAGLAGVIHEQYF. CDR3 DNA sequence: TGTGCCAGCAGCTTAGCGGGACTAGCGGGAGTTATCCACGAGCAGTACTTC.

For this clonotype: Given a much more abundant clone one base away, this may be a read error. The chain carries TRBV11-2 and TRBJ2-5; tentative D call: TRBD2 (5 bases). Per germline, CDR1 SGHAT and CDR2 FQNNGV. CDR3 size: 15 residues. The CDR3 reads CASSLDGLLQEIQYF. The CDR3 region has the DNA TGTGCCAGCAGCTTAGACGGACTGCTGCAAGAGATCCAGTACTTC.

Ten or more counts support this clonotype. The chain joins TRBV15 to TRBJ2-5; TRBD1 or TRBD2 may be the D gene (5 bases each). The V and J ends lost 5 bases and 2 bases respectively, with 12 bases between them. Germline V gives CDR1 LNHNV, CDR2 YYDKDF (reference sequence). The CDR3 is 14 amino acids. In DNA form, the CDR3 reads TGTGCCACCAGCCGAGGGGAGACACAAGAGACCCAGTACTTC. Translation: CATSRGETQETQYF. Drawing the rest from reference TRBV15 and TRBJ2-5, the complete variable domain is DAMVIQNPRYQVTQFGKPVTLSCSQTLNHNVMYWYQQKSSQAPKLLFHYYDKDFNNEADTPDNFQSRRPNTSFCFLDIRSPGLGDTAMYLCATSRGETQETQYFGPGTRLLVL.